In this sample, the clone carrying this TCR beta chain turned up a few times. What it recognizes is unknown. The data were obtained in a study of breast tumors, draining lymph nodes, adjacent tissues. Germline CDR1 is MDHEN and CDR2 is SYDVKM. This CDR3 is 13 amino acids long. The germline V and J ends were trimmed by 2 bases and 3 bases, with 5 bases remaining between them. Points from the study as a whole: The lymph node origin of tumor T cells was framed as consistent with a hypothesis, not demonstrated. Data fit most tumor T cells coming from lymph node, expanding in tumor. Tumor repertoires ranked between lymph nodes and nontumor tissue in diversity, with V and J gene preferences. Compared with basal-like, luminal-like tumors shared significantly more repertoire with nontumor tissue.

TCRdb reprocessed the multiplex PCR reads with MiXCR, giving one entry per CDR3 protein. The table shows around 250,000 distinct CDR3 sequences, with less than 40% occurring only once. Breast cancer patients provided tissue from their axillary draining lymph nodes. The origin of this receptor is a female donor with breast cancer. Some clones in this sample may be carry-over from other donors' samples. Material for sequencing was axillary lymph node tissue. The chain has TRBV28 and TRBJ2-1; D unresolved. Here the CDR3 reads CASSLPHYNEQFF. DNA of the CDR3: TGTGCCAGCAGTTTACCTCACTACAATGAGCAGTTCTTC.